The clone carrying this T cell receptor (beta chain) was found many times. The sample originates from a study of T cells in Graves' hyperthyroidism and ophthalmopathy. Looked up from germline, CDR1 is MNHEY and CDR2 is SVGEGT. The CDR3 is 14 amino acids. The V segment lost 7 bases and the J segment 2 bases; nucleotides outside the gene matches: 4. Researchers took RNA transcripts and amplified the TCR beta CDR3 regions from them. First-round RT-PCR with HTBI primers amplified the TCR CDR3 region. TCRdb analysed the multiplex PCR reads with MiXCR anew, one entry per CDR3 protein. This sample yields about 350,000 distinct CDR3 sequences, of which about a sixth are seen a single time; about 14% belongs to the top ten.

The rearrangement uses TRBV6-2 or TRBV6-3 and TRBJ2-7, with 11 bases that match TRBD2. The material sequenced was blood. This sequence was found in a woman aged 40-49 years with Graves' ophthalmopathy. This CDR3 is CASTGTSGPYEQYF. DNA of the CDR3: TGTGCCAGCACCGGGACTAGCGGACCCTACGAGCAGTACTTC.